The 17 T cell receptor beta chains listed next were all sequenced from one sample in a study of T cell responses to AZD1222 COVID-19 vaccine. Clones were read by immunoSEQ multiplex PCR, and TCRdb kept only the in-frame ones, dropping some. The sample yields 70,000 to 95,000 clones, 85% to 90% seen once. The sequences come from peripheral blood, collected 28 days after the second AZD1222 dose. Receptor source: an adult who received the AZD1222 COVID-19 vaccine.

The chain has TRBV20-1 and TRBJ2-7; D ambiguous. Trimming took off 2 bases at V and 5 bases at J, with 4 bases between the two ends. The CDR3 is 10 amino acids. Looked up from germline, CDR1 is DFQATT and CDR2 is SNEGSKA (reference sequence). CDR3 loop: CSARMDEQYF. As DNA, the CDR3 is TGCAGTGCTAGAATGGACGAGCAGTACTTC.

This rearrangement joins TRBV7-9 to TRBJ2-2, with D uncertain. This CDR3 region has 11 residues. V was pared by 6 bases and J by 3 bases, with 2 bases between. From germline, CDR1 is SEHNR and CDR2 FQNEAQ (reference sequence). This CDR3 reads CASSYTGELFF. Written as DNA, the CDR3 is TGTGCCAGCAGTTACACCGGGGAGCTGTTTTTT. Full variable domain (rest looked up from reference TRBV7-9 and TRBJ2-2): DTGVSQNPRHKITKRGQNVTFRCDPISEHNRLYWYRQTLGQGPEFLTYFQNEAQLEKSRLLSDRFSAERPKGSFSTLEIQRTEQGDSAMYLCASSYTGELFFGEGSRLTVL.

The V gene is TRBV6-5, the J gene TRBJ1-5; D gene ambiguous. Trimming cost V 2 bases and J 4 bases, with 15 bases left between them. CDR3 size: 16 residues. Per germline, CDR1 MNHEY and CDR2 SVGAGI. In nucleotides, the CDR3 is TGTGCCAGCAGTTACGTTTCTACCGAGTTAAATCAGCCCCAGCATTTT. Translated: CASSYVSTELNQPQHF.

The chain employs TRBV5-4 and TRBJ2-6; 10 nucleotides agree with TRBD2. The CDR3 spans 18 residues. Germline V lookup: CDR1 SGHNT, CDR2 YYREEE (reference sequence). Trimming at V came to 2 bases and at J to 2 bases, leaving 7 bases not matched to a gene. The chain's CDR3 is CASSFSSGGAAGANVLTF. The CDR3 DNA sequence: TGTGCCAGCAGCTTTTCCAGCGGGGGGGCGGCTGGGGCCAACGTCCTGACTTTC.

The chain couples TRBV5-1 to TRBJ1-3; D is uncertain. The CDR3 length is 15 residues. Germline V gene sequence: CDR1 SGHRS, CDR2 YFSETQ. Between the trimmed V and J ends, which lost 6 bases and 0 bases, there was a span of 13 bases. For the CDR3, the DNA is TGCGCCAGCACCCAAACCGCGGGCTCTGGAAACACCATATATTTT. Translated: CASTQTAGSGNTIYF.

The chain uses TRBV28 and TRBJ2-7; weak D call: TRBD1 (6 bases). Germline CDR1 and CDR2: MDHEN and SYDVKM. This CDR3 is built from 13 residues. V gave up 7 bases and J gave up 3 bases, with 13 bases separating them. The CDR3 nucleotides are TGTGCCAGCACCCTAAGAGGGGGCTACGAGCAGTACTTC. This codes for CASTLRGGYEQYF.

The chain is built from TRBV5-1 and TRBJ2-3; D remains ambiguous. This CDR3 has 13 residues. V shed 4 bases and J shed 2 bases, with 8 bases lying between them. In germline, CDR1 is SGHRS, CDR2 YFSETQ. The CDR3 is CASSRDITDTQYF. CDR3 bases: TGCGCCAGCAGCCGCGACATCACAGATACGCAGTATTTT.

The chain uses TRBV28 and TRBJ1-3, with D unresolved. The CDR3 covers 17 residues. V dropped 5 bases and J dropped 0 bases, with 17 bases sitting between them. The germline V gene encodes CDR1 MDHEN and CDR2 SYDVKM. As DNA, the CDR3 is TGTGCCAGCAGTCCCCCCCCGCCCAGGATCTCTGGAAACACCATATATTTT. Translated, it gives CASSPPPPRISGNTIYF.

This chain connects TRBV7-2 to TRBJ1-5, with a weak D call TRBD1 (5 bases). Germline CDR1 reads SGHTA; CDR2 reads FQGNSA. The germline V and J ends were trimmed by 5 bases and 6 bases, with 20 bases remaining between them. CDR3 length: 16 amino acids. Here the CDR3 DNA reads TGTGCCAGCAGCCCGGGGCCTCTGGGGCAAGGTCAGCCCCAGCATTTT. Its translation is CASSPGPLGQGQPQHF.

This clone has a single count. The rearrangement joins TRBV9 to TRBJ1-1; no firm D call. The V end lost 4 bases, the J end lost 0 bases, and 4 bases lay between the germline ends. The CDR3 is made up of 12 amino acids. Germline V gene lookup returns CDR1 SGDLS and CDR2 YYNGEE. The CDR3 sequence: CASSLVNTEAFF. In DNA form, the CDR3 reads TGTGCCAGCAGCCTAGTGAACACTGAAGCTTTCTTT.

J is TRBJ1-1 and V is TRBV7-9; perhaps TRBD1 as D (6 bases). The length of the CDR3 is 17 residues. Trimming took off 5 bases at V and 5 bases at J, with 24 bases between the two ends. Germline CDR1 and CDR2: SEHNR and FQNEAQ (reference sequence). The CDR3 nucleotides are TGTGCCAGCAGCCCAGCAGGACAGTCTTTGTTTGGGACTGAAGCTTTCTTT. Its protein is CASSPAGQSLFGTEAFF.

The CDR3 DNA is TGTGCCAGCAGCTTAGAAGTCAGCGGTGGCGAGCAGTTCTTC. Translation gives CASSLEVSGGEQFF. This chain connects TRBV7-9 to TRBJ2-1, with D perhaps matching TRBD2 (5 bases). This CDR3 spans 14 amino acids. V dropped 1 base and J dropped 10 bases, with 14 bases sitting between them. Germline V CDR1 and CDR2: SEHNR, FQNEAQ (reference sequence).

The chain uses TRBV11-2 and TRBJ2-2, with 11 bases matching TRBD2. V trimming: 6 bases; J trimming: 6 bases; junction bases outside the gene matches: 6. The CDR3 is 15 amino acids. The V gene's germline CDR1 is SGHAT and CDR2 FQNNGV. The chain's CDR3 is CASRVSGGAPGELFF. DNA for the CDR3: TGTGCCAGCAGGGTTAGCGGGGGGGCCCCCGGGGAGCTGTTTTTT.

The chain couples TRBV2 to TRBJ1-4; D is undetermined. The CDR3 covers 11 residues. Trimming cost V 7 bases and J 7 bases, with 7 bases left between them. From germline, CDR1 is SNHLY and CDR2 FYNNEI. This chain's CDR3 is CASIRIEKLFF. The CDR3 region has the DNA TGTGCCAGCATCCGAATTGAAAAACTGTTTTTT.

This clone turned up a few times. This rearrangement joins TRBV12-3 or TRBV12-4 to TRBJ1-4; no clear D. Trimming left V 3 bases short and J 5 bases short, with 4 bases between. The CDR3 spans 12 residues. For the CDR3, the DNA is TGTGCCAGCAGTTTCTCGAATGAAAAACTGTTTTTT. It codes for CASSFSNEKLFF.

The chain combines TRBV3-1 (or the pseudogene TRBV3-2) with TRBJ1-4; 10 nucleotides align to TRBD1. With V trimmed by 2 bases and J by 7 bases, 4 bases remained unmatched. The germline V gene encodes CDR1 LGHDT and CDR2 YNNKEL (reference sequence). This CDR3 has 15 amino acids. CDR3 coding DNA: TGTGCCAGCAGCCAAACCGGGACAGGGGCTGAAAAACTGTTTTTT. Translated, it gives CASSQTGTGAEKLFF.

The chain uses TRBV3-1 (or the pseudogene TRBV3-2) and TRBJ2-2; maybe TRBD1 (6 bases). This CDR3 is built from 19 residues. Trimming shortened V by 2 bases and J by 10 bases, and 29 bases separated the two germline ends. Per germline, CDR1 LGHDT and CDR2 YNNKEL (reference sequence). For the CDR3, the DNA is TGTGCCAGCAGCCAAACAGGGCCCAAGATACATGACCGTACGTTGGAGCTGTTTTTT. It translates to CASSQTGPKIHDRTLELFF.